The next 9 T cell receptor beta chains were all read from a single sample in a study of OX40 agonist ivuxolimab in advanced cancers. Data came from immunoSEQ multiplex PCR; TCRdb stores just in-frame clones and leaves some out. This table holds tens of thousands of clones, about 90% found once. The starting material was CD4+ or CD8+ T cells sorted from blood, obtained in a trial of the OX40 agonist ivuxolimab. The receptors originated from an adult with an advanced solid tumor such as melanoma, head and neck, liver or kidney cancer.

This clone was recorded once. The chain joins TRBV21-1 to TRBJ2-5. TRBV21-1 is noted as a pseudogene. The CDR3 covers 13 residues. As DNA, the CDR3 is TGTGCCAGCAGAAAGGCCAGTGGAAAGACCCAGTACTTC. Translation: CASRKASGKTQYF.

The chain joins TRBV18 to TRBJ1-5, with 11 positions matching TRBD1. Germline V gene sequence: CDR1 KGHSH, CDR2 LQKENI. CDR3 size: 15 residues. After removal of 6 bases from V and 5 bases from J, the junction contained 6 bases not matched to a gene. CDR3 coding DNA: TGTGCCAGCTCCATGTGGACAGGGGGCGATCAGCCCCAGCATTTT. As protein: CASSMWTGGDQPQHF.

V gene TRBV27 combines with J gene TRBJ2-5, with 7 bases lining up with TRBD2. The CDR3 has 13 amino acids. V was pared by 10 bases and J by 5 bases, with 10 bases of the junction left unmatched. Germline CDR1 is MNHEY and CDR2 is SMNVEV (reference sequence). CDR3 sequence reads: CATRAGRYETQYF. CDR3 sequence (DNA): TGTGCCACCCGGGCCGGGAGGTATGAGACCCAGTACTTC.

CDR3 DNA: TGTGCCAGCAGTGACGTAGCTCTTGGGGCCAACGTCCTGACTTTC. Amino acid sequence: CASSDVALGANVLTF. This chain links TRBV27 with TRBJ2-6; D ambiguous. Germline values: CDR1 MNHEY, CDR2 SMNVEV (reference sequence). V was cut by 5 bases and J by 3 bases, with 11 bases left in between. This CDR3 is 15 amino acids long.

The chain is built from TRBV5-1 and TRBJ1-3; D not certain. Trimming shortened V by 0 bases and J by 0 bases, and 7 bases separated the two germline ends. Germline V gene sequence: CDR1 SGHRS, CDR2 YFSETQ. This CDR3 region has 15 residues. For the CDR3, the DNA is TGCGCCAGCAGCTTGGTAACCAGCTCTGGAAACACCATATATTTT. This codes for CASSLVTSSGNTIYF.

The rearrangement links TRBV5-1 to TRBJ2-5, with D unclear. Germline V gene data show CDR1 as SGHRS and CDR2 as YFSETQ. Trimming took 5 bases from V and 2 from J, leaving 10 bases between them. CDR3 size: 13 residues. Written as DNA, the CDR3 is TGCGCCAGCAGGATGAGGTCGCAAGAGACCCAGTACTTC. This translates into CASRMRSQETQYF.

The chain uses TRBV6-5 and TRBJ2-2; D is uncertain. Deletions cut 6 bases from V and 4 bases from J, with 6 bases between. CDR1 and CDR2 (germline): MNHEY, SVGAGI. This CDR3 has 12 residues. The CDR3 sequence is CASRDATGELFF. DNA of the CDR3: TGTGCCAGCAGAGACGCCACCGGGGAGCTGTTTTTT.

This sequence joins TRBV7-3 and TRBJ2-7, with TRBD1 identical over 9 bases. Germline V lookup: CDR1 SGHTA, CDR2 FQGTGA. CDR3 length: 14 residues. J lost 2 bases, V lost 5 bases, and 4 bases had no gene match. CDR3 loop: CASSPRQGAYEQYF. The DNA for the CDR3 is TGTGCCAGCAGCCCTAGACAGGGGGCCTACGAGCAGTACTTC.

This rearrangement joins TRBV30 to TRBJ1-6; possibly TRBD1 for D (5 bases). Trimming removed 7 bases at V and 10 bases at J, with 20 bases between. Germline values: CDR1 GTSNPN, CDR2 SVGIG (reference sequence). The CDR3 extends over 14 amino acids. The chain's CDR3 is CASNPGRGESPLHF. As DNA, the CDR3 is TGTGCCTCCAACCCGGGACGGGGTGAATCACCCCTCCACTTT.